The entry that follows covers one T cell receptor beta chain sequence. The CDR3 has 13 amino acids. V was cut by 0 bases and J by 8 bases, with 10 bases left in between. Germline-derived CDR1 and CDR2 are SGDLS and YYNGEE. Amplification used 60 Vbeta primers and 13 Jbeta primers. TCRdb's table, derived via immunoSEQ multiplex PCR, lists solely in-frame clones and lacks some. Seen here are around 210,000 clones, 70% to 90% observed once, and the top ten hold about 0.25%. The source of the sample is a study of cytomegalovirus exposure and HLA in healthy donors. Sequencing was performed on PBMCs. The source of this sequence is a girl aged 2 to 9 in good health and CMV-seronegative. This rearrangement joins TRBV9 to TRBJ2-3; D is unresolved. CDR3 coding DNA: TGTGCCAGCAGCGTAGCTACGTCCGGTACGCAGTATTTT. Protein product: CASSVATSGTQYF.